This T cell receptor beta chain is drawn from a study of blood T cell repertoires in COVID-19 (TCRdb year 2020). Some background on the complete study: Recovered participants in ImmuneRACE Cohort 3 were defined by two consecutive negative NP/OP PCR tests, clearance by a healthcare professional, or resolution of symptoms. The prospective study material was composed of cDNA or gDNA derived from T cells, B-cell-depleted T cells, or PBMCs. Where available, HLA class I and class II types were obtained from metadata supplied by the sample provider rather than from assay-based typing. Samples came from the ongoing ImmuneRACE study (first 160 participants) plus 1,254 subjects from 6 global collaborators. Deeply sampled blood TCRbeta repertoires from subjects exposed to, actively infected with, or recovered from COVID-19 were included in the dataset. The collaborator samples originated in the United States, Italy and Spain and spanned the acute and convalescent phases of COVID-19. Sample metadata almost always included a de-identified subject ID, COVID-19 status, age in years and sex. The repertoires were released in a freely available public database meant as a resource for research on the immune response to SARS-CoV-2. Study-wide findings and limitations: The amount of clinical and demographic metadata varied by source and participant and was provided uncurated.

The immunoSEQ Assay, a bias-controlled multiplex PCR, was used to amplify TCRbeta CDR3 regions from genomic DNA. As for the original processing: The number of nucleated cells in each sample was estimated by amplification of reference gene primers within the assay. Sequence reads were collapsed and filtered to measure the absolute abundance of every unique TCRbeta CDR3 rearrangement. For each sample, productive Simpson clonality was calculated as the square root of Simpson's diversity index across productive rearrangements. Sourced from immuneACCESS, this table was stored by TCRdb with only in-frame sequences that have V and J called. A share of the clones is absent; for the studies checked, an unresolved V gene accounts for under half, and the remainder has no known explanation. The V and J calls and clone size come from that table; D and trimming were worked out from the DNA. The table for this sample lists about 140,000 clones; approximately 80% of them were counted only once. The top ten clones comprise under 4.5% of the sample.

A remark on this clone: It lacks a known antigen. No base-level quality is on record; no much larger clone is a single base apart.

The CDR3 contains 18 residues, cysteine and phenylalanine counted. The kept DNA is CDR3 alone, 54 bases in frame from the first base. The germline V end is reduced by 2 bases and the J end by 5 bases; junction bases left unmatched: 12. Based on the germline V gene, the CDR1 and CDR2 sequences are MDHEN and SYDVKM. In the prospective study, participants were roughly 18 to 100 years old, resided in about two dozen geographic areas of the United States, and were enrolled through a virtual design. Cohort assignment in the prospective study relied on participant-reported clinical history from a screening survey and a study questionnaire. Mobile phlebotomists in the prospective study collected whole blood, serum and a nasopharyngeal or oropharyngeal swab from every participant. Prospective study participants could optionally give additional blood draws and questionnaires over an approximately 2-month period. Prospective study blood samples were shipped either frozen or at room temperature before DNA extraction.

Input material: PBMCs or T cells enriched from blood (not recorded which). This receptor was obtained from a man aged 50-60 years in a cohort exposed to, infected with or recovered from COVID-19 (not recorded which). The chain links TRBV28 with TRBJ2-5; 12 bases in the middle match TRBD2. The CDR3 region has the sequence CASSLGSLAGGPGETQYF. The sequenced DNA: TGTGCCAGCAGTTTAGGTTCCCTAGCGGGAGGGCCTGGGGAGACCCAGTACTTC.